The 8 T cell receptor beta chains below were found in one sample sequenced in a study of molecular identifiers for immune sequencing clone quantification. One entry per CDR3 protein results from TCRdb running MiXCR on the PCR reads. The sample lists over 600,000 distinct CDR3 sequences; just under 20% were seen once. Sequencing input: naive CD8+ T cells from blood, with Jurkat cell RNA spiked in. Documented subset: FACS-sorted CD8+CD4-CCR7+CD45RA+ naive T cells. These receptors came from a human donor in good health. Some libraries in this study had Jurkat cell RNA spiked in.

This clonotype was recorded many times. CDR3 nucleotides: TGTGCCAGCAGCTTTTCCCCAGGGGAATACGAGCAGTACTTC. This gives the protein CASSFSPGEYEQYF. The chain is built from TRBV7-2 and TRBJ2-7, with D perhaps TRBD1 (6 bases). The CDR3 has 14 residues. Germline CDR1 reads SGHTA; CDR2 reads FQGNSA. V was shortened by 3 bases and J by 4 bases, with 13 bases between the two germline ends. The variable domain in full, with the rest retrieved from reference TRBV7-2 and TRBJ2-7, is GAGVSQSPSNKVTEKGKDVELRCDPISGHTALYWYRQSLGQGLEFLIYFQGNSAPDKSGLPSDRFSAERTGGSVSTLTIQRTQQEDSAVYLCASSFSPGEYEQYFGPGTRLTVT.

This clonotype was observed a few times. The rearrangement links TRBV4-1 to TRBJ2-7; 7 nucleotides line up with TRBD1. Trimming removed 6 bases from V and 2 bases from J; junction bases left unmatched: 7. Germline V lookup: CDR1 MGHRA, CDR2 YSYEKL. The CDR3 covers 14 residues. DNA of the CDR3: TGCGCCAGCAGACCTCGGACAGGAGCCTACGAGCAGTACTTC. It specifies CASRPRTGAYEQYF.

The sample holds a few counts of this clonotype. This chain links TRBV7-9 with TRBJ2-1, with TRBD1 matching over 7 bases. Germline V CDR1 and CDR2: SEHNR, FQNEAQ (reference sequence). After removal of 7 bases from V and 0 bases from J, the junction contained 15 bases not matched to a gene. The CDR3 extends over 18 amino acids. The CDR3: CASNPPLTGQSSYNEQFF. In nucleotides, the CDR3 is TGTGCCAGCAACCCCCCCTTGACAGGGCAAAGCTCCTACAATGAGCAGTTCTTC.

This clonotype was seen at least ten times. The chain couples TRBV5-4 to TRBJ1-5; D remains ambiguous. Germline assignment: CDR1 SGHNT and CDR2 YYREEE (reference sequence). Trimming removed 2 bases at V and 1 base at J, with 10 bases between. The CDR3 runs 15 residues. CDR3 nucleotide sequence: TGTGCCAGCAGCTTCTGGGGTTCCAGCAATCAGCCCCAGCATTTT. As protein: CASSFWGSSNQPQHF.

Concerning this clonotype itself: With a much larger clone just one base away, this may be a read error. This rearrangement joins TRBV19 to TRBJ2-7, with 7 nucleotides matching TRBD1. The germline V gene encodes CDR1 LNHDA and CDR2 SQIVND (reference sequence). The CDR3 length is 15 residues. The CDR3: CASSIGTESSHEQYF. The DNA for the CDR3 is TGTGCCAGTAGTATCGGGACAGAAAGCTCCCACGAGCAGTACTTC. The entire variable domain, with the rest obtained from reference TRBV19 and TRBJ2-7, is as follows: DGGITQSPKYLFRKEGQNVTLSCEQNLNHDAMYWYRQDPGQGLRLIYYSQIVNDFQKGDIAEGYSVSREKKESFPLTVTSAQKNPTAFYLCASSIGTESSHEQYFGPGTRLTVT.

Details on this clonotype: A much larger clone differs from this one at a single base, so this may be a read error. The chain employs TRBV25-1 and TRBJ2-1; 8 bases map to TRBD2. V lost 10 bases and J lost 8; bases outside the gene matches: 13. Germline CDR1 and CDR2: MGHDK and SYGVNS. CDR3 length: 14 amino acids. CDR3 in amino acids: CANPTSGPTYEQFF. In nucleotides, the CDR3 is TGTGCCAACCCTACTAGCGGTCCTACATATGAGCAGTTCTTC.

The chain employs TRBV6-2 or TRBV6-3 and TRBJ2-1; 8 nucleotides agree with TRBD2. V dropped 0 bases and J dropped 3; count of bases not matched to a gene: 7. Germline assignment: CDR1 MNHEY and CDR2 SVGEGT. This CDR3 contains 17 residues. CDR3 sequence: CASSYSIERGIYNEQFF. CDR3 sequence (DNA): TGTGCCAGCAGTTACTCGATTGAGCGGGGGATCTACAATGAGCAGTTCTTC.

This clonotype was picked up many times. J is TRBJ2-2 and V is TRBV4-2, with D perhaps TRBD1 (6 bases). Germline assignment: CDR1 LGHNA and CDR2 YNFKEQ. V was cut by 0 bases and J by 0 bases, with 14 bases left in between. This CDR3 is built from 18 residues. The CDR3 sequence: CASSQDRWTVSNTGELFF. CDR3 nucleotide sequence: TGTGCCAGCAGCCAAGATCGATGGACAGTCTCGAACACCGGGGAGCTGTTTTTT.